A single sample gave rise to the 24 T cell receptor beta chains below, sequenced in a study of control samples from healthy donors and cancer patients (dated by TCRdb to 2019 to 2021). The library was made by the immunoSEQ multiplex PCR assay. TCRdb stores this immuneACCESS table with in-frame sequences only. Part of the clones is absent; in the studies checked, under half of the shortfall reflects unresolved V genes, and no reason is known for the rest. The sample table shows some 150,000 clones, and just over 95% are seen once. Over 1% of the sample is held by the ten biggest clonotypes. Sequencing input: blood. Receptor source: a woman aged 30 to 39 in good health.

The J gene is TRBJ2-3, the V gene TRBV28; 10 nucleotides agree with TRBD2. Germline V CDR1 and CDR2: MDHEN, SYDVKM. With 6 bases clipped from V and 2 bases from J, the junction kept 11 bases outside the gene matches. This CDR3 is 17 amino acids long. The CDR3: CASSTSLAGETTDTQYF. CDR3 DNA sequence: TGTGCCAGCAGCACCTCTCTAGCGGGAGAGACCACAGATACGCAGTATTTT.

The chain is built from TRBV3-1 (or the pseudogene TRBV3-2) and TRBJ2-7, with a possible D match to TRBD1 (5 bases). Germline V lookup: CDR1 LGHDT, CDR2 YNNKEL (reference sequence). CDR3 length equals 14 residues. Trimming stripped 1 base from V and 2 bases from J, with 9 bases between. CDR3 sequence reads: CASSQVVTAYEQYF. The CDR3 bases are TGTGCCAGCAGCCAAGTTGTGACAGCCTACGAGCAGTACTTC.

V is TRBV10-3 and J is TRBJ2-3; TRBD2 matches 8 bases. Germline V lookup: CDR1 ENHRY, CDR2 SYGVKD. This CDR3 region has 17 residues. Trimming cost V 4 bases and J 2 bases; bases outside gene matches: 11. Here the CDR3 DNA reads TGTGCCATCAGTGTTGAGGCGGGGGGCCGCTACACAGATACGCAGTATTTT. Residues: CAISVEAGGRYTDTQYF.

The rearrangement joins TRBV28 to TRBJ2-5, with a weak D call TRBD1 (6 bases). The CDR3 spans 12 residues. V was trimmed by 9 bases and J by 1 base, leaving 9 bases between them. CDR1 and CDR2 from the germline V gene are MDHEN and SYDVKM. The CDR3 region is CASGDIQETQYF. In DNA, the CDR3 is TGTGCCAGTGGGGACATCCAAGAGACCCAGTACTTC. The variable domain in full, with the rest retrieved from reference TRBV28 and TRBJ2-5, is DVKVTQSSRYLVKRTGEKVFLECVQDMDHENMFWYRQDPGLGLRLIYFSYDVKMKEKGDIPEGYSVSREKKERFSLILESASTNQTSMYLCASGDIQETQYFGPGTRLLVL.

The chain has TRBV15 and TRBJ2-1; 14 nucleotides line up with TRBD2. The germline gives CDR1 LNHNV, CDR2 YYDKDF (reference sequence). With 8 bases clipped from V and 6 bases from J, the junction kept 6 bases outside the gene matches. The CDR3 loop spans 15 amino acids. Here the CDR3 reads CATFSGLAGVNEQFF. For the CDR3, the DNA is TGTGCCACCTTCTCGGGACTAGCGGGGGTCAATGAGCAGTTCTTC.

CDR3 sequence (DNA): TGTGCCAGTAGTGGCCGGGACAGGGACTACGAGCAGTACTTC. Protein product: CASSGRDRDYEQYF. The V gene is TRBV19, the J gene TRBJ2-7; 9 bases line up with TRBD1. The V segment lost 5 bases and the J segment 3 bases; nucleotides outside the gene matches: 5. Germline CDR1 LNHDA, CDR2 SQIVND (reference sequence). The CDR3 is 14 amino acids.

This chain links TRBV14 with TRBJ2-5, with D tentatively TRBD1 (5 bases). The CDR3 covers 14 residues. In germline, CDR1 is SGHDN, CDR2 FVKESK. Trimming removed 0 bases at V and 5 bases at J, with 10 bases between. The CDR3 DNA reads TGTGCCAGCAGCCAAGATTGGGGCAGGGAGACCCAGTACTTC. Translating it yields CASSQDWGRETQYF.

The chain employs TRBV7-4 and TRBJ1-5; TRBD1 aligns across 9 bases. From germline, CDR1 is SGHVT and CDR2 SQSDAQ. This CDR3 contains 17 residues. V shed 5 bases and J 0 bases; nucleotides not matched to a gene: 8. For the CDR3, the DNA is TGTGCCAGCAGCAAAGGGACAGGGCCCTATAGCAATCAGCCCCAGCATTTT. Translating it yields CASSKGTGPYSNQPQHF.

V is TRBV20-1 and J is TRBJ2-7, with TRBD1 identical over 8 bases. The CDR3 has 14 amino acids. In germline, CDR1 is DFQATT, CDR2 SNEGSKA (reference sequence). V lost 3 bases to trimming and J lost 5 bases; unmatched junction nucleotides: 9. CDR3 DNA sequence: TGCAGTGCTAGTGTAGGACAGGGTTTCGACGAGCAGTACTTC. Its protein is CSASVGQGFDEQYF.

This clone was picked up one time. The CDR3 nucleotides are TGTGCCAGCAGCTTAGCCGCGAGGGCCTCCTACGAGCAGTACTTC. It is translated as CASSLAARASYEQYF. The V call is TRBV7-6, the J call TRBJ2-7; possible D gene TRBD2, 5 bases. Per germline, CDR1 SGHVS and CDR2 FNYEAQ. This CDR3 spans 15 amino acids. Trimming left V 0 bases short and J 0 bases short, with 9 bases between. The whole variable domain, filled in from reference TRBV7-6 and TRBJ2-7, reads GAGVSQSPRYKVTKRGQDVALRCDPISGHVSLYWYRQALGQGPEFLTYFNYEAQQDKSGLPNDRFSAERPEGSISTLTIQRTEQRDSAMYRCASSLAARASYEQYFGPGTRLTVT.

The chain joins TRBV2 to TRBJ1-1; 10 nucleotides line up with TRBD1. Germline lookup yields CDR1 SNHLY and CDR2 FYNNEI. The V and J ends lost 6 bases and 2 bases, in that order; junction bases with no gene match: 3. The CDR3 is 14 residues long. The CDR3: CASRRDRGNTEAFF. The CDR3 bases are TGTGCCAGCAGGAGGGACAGGGGCAACACTGAAGCTTTCTTT.

CDR3 bases: TGTGCCAGCAGTCCGATGCGGGGGACTCGATCGCTATATTTT. It translates to CASSPMRGTRSLYF. V gene TRBV27 combines with J gene TRBJ1-3, with a possible D match to TRBD1 (5 bases). V lost 5 bases to trimming and J lost 14 bases, with 22 bases between them. Germline V gene lookup returns CDR1 MNHEY and CDR2 SMNVEV (reference sequence). The CDR3 is made up of 14 amino acids.

This chain links TRBV19 with TRBJ1-1; possibly TRBD1 for D (5 bases). Looked up from germline, CDR1 is LNHDA and CDR2 is SQIVND (reference sequence). V lost 4 bases and J 3 bases, leaving 21 bases between the germline ends. CDR3 length: 17 amino acids. The CDR3 spells CASSRARGEGGYTEAFF. Here the CDR3 DNA reads TGTGCCAGTAGTAGGGCCCGAGGGGAAGGAGGGTACACTGAAGCTTTCTTT.

Only one count was recorded for this clone. Here the CDR3 DNA reads TGTGCCAGCTCACCCCCGGGGCAAACTAACTATGGCTACACCTTC. Protein: CASSPPGQTNYGYTF. The chain carries TRBV18 and TRBJ1-2, with D tentatively TRBD1 (5 bases). The V and J ends lost 3 bases and 0 bases respectively, with 11 bases between them. The CDR3 contains 15 residues. CDR1 is KGHSH, CDR2 LQKENI, per germline.

The chain combines TRBV6-5 with TRBJ1-6; D is unresolved. V lost 4 bases, J lost 7 bases, and 8 bases lay in between. Germline V gene lookup returns CDR1 MNHEY and CDR2 SVGAGI. CDR3 length: 13 amino acids. CDR3 loop: CASSFGHNSPLHF. The CDR3 nucleotides are TGTGCCAGCAGTTTCGGCCACAATTCACCCCTCCACTTT.

This clone was recorded only once. The V call is TRBV24-1, the J call TRBJ2-1; 11 bases match TRBD1. The CDR3 sequence is 16 residues long. V lost 5 bases, J lost 6 bases, and 8 bases stayed unmatched. CDR1 is KGHDR and CDR2 is SFDVKD in the germline V gene. CDR3 nucleotide sequence: TGTGCCACCAGTGGCTTTTATGGGACAGGGGGCAATGAGCAGTTCTTC. Translation gives CATSGFYGTGGNEQFF.

This clone was counted between two and nine times. The genes are TRBV27 and TRBJ2-2; 10 nucleotides match TRBD2. This CDR3 contains 15 residues. Germline V gene data show CDR1 as MNHEY and CDR2 as SMNVEV (reference sequence). With 5 bases clipped from V and 4 bases from J, the junction kept 4 bases outside the gene matches. The CDR3 DNA reads TGTGCCAGCAGTCCGAGCGGGAGGGTCACCGGGGAGCTGTTTTTT. Translating it yields CASSPSGRVTGELFF.

This rearrangement joins TRBV13 to TRBJ2-1; D may be TRBD2 (5 bases). CDR3 length: 14 amino acids. CDR1 and CDR2 (germline): PRHDT, FYEKMQ (reference sequence). Trimming took 5 bases from V and 0 from J, leaving 8 bases between them. The CDR3 DNA follows: TGTGCCAGCAGCGACTATCTCTCCTACAATGAGCAGTTCTTC. Its protein product is CASSDYLSYNEQFF.

The V gene is TRBV6-4, the J gene TRBJ2-1, with D possibly called TRBD1 or TRBD2 (5 bases each). From germline, CDR1 is MRHNA and CDR2 SNTAGT. Trimming removed 3 bases at V and 2 bases at J, with 14 bases between. The CDR3 contains 16 residues. The CDR3 region is CASSESGTEPYNEQFF. DNA of the CDR3: TGTGCCAGCAGTGAATCCGGGACCGAACCCTACAATGAGCAGTTCTTC.

The V call is TRBV4-1, the J call TRBJ2-7, with 12 bases aligning to TRBD2. The CDR3 runs to 16 residues. V lost 2 bases and J lost 5; bases outside the gene matches: 7. The germline CDR1 and CDR2 sequences are MGHRA and YSYEKL. The CDR3 DNA is TGCGCCAGCAGCCAACTCAGACTAGCGGGAGTCCACGAGCAGTACTTC. It is translated as CASSQLRLAGVHEQYF.

V and J are TRBV9 and TRBJ2-5, with D possibly being TRBD2 (7 bases). Germline assignment: CDR1 SGDLS and CDR2 YYNGEE. Trimming pared 3 bases from V and 4 bases from J, leaving 19 bases between. The CDR3 runs 16 residues. The CDR3 coding sequence is TGTGCCAGCAGCGCGCGGGGGCTAGCCGACGGAGAGACCCAGTACTTC. This gives the protein CASSARGLADGETQYF. Variable domain in full (rest from reference TRBV9 and TRBJ2-5): DSGVTQTPKHLITATGQRVTLRCSPRSGDLSVYWYQQSLDQGLQFLIQYYNGEERAKGNILERFSAQQFPDLHSELNLSSLELGDSALYFCASSARGLADGETQYFGPGTRLLVL.

The table lists this clone with a count of one. This chain links TRBV14 with TRBJ1-1; TRBD1 might be the D (6 bases). The V end lost 7 bases, the J end lost 5 bases, and 17 bases lay between the germline ends. The V gene's germline CDR1 is SGHDN and CDR2 FVKESK. This CDR3 is 14 amino acids long. The CDR3 loop reads CASNPRTDLTEAFF. The DNA of the CDR3 is TGTGCCAGCAACCCTCGGACAGATCTTACTGAAGCTTTCTTT.

The genes are TRBV12-1 and TRBJ1-6; the table gives TRBD1 as D, unverified against the DNA. TRBV12-1 is a recognized pseudogene. CDR3 length: 14 residues. The CDR3, as DNA: TGTGCCAGCAGTTGCAGACAGGGGACATCACCCCTCCACTTT. As protein: CASSCRQGTSPLHF.

The chain has TRBV25-1 and TRBJ2-1; 9 nucleotides agree with TRBD2. The V and J ends lost 7 bases and 2 bases, in that order; junction bases with no gene match: 3. Germline-derived CDR1 and CDR2 are MGHDK and SYGVNS. The CDR3 extends over 14 amino acids. CDR3 sequence: CASKSGGTYNEQFF. The CDR3 DNA reads as TGTGCCAGCAAAAGCGGGGGGACCTACAATGAGCAGTTCTTC.